One TCR beta chain is described in this entry. Its antigen is still unknown. Within one base of it there is no much larger clone, and no base qualities were kept. This record belongs to a study of T cell responses to AZD1222 COVID-19 vaccine (dated by TCRdb to the early 2020s). As for the study more broadly: Because spike-specific TCR depth and breadth did not differ between the two schedules, AZD1222 recipients who got a second dose at roughly 4 weeks were pooled with those who got a second dose at roughly 12 weeks. A total of around 240 trial participants underwent TCR sequencing, of whom about 210 received two doses of AZD1222 and 26 received two doses of the MenACWY control vaccine. Trial participants were enrolled into age subgroups of 18-55, 56-69 and 70-plus years, which contained 148, 28 and 57 TCR-sequenced participants, respectively.

Per the publication, the time point label means: baseline before first vaccination. Vaccinee samples were obtained from the UK trials COV001 and COV002, which included a single-blind randomized controlled phase 2/3 trial of AZD1222 (ChAdOx1 nCoV-19) in healthy adults. Trial participant PBMC samples were collected at day 0 and day 28 after the second dose for TCRbeta chain sequencing. The CDR3 sequence holds 16 residues, the cysteine and phenylalanine included. Of all the DNA, just the CDR3 is kept, 48 bases in frame from base 1. The germline V gene (reference sequence) provides CDR1 GTSNPN and CDR2 SVGIG. V and J are trimmed by 0 bases and 6 bases, and the gene matches miss 14 bases of the junction. Points the paper makes about the study in general: After two AZD1222 doses, spike-specific TCR breadth and depth were significantly higher than at day 0 and than in MenACWY recipients. No day 14 peak-response samples were available, so repertoires were characterized only after the peak T cell response. The 56-69-year group was small, and its depth increase did not reach significance, likely because of low power. Epitopes outside the regions mutated in the B.1.351 and B.1.1.7 variants were reportedly recognized by nearly half of the unique spike-specific TCRs. The whole spike protein was spanned by vaccine-associated CD4 TCRs, and dominant responses were seen in regions 160-218 and 743-854. Participants were mostly white British, with more females than males. The authors suggested clonal diversity may have been underestimated. Conclusions about previously exposed vaccinees are limited because only a handful of AZD1222 recipients were SARS-CoV-2 seropositive at baseline.

The CDR3 regions of human TCRbeta chains were analyzed by immunosequencing. The authors' pipeline ran thus. TCRs in the repertoires were matched against a reference library of SARS-CoV-2-specific TCRs that had been generated with the MIRA antigen-specificity platform. Breadth was defined as the fraction of unique TCRs that were SARS-CoV-2-associated. Depth was defined as the fraction of total T cells that were SARS-CoV-2-associated. Using the MIRA data, each spike-specific TCR was mapped to the spike region that the TCR reacts to and placed in a CD4 or CD8 class. Log10-transformed breadth and depth values were compared by one-way ANOVA with Sidak's multiple comparisons tests. TCRdb retrieved this table from immuneACCESS and kept in-frame rearrangements only. Not all clones are present; in checked studies, unresolved V genes account for under half, and no reason is known for the remainder. The V and J calls and clone size come from that table; D and trimming were worked out from the DNA. The sample table holds around 100,000 clones, of which 86% were seen once. The ten most abundant clones make up 1.2% to 1.5% of the sample.

In this chain, TRBV30 is recombined with TRBJ2-7, with 7 central nucleotides matching TRBD2. This clonotype originated in an adult in good health. The starting material was peripheral blood, obtained on day 0 of AZD1222 vaccination. The CDR3: CAWSVLGREWLAEQYF. In nucleotide form, the sequence is TGTGCCTGGAGTGTACTTGGGCGGGAGTGGCTTGCCGAGCAGTACTTC.